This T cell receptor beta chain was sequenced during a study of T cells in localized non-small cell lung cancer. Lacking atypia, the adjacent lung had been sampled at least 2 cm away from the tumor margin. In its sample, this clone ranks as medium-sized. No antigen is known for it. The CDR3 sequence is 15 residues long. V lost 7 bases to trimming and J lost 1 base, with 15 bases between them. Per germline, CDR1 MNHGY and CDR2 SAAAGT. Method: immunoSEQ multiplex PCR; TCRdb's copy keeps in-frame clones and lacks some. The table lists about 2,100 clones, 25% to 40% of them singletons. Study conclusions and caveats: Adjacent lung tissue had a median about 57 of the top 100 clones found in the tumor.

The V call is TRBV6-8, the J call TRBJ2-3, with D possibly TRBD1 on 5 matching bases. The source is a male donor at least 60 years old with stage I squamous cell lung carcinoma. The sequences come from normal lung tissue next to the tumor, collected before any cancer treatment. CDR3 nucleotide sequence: TGTGCCAGCATCCCCGGACACCCCGGCACAGATACGCAGTATTTT. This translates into CASIPGHPGTDTQYF.